The 22 T cell receptor beta chains below were found in one sample sequenced in a study of shared clonotypes between healthy human individuals. TCRdb's table, derived via immunoSEQ multiplex PCR, lists solely in-frame clones and lacks some. The table includes a few million clones, around 93% detected once. The source material was naive CD4+ T cells from PBMCs. Specified subset: CD45RA+ positively selected. These receptors came from a man in his late teens or twenties in good health. Some clones in this sample may be carry-over from other donors' samples.

This chain joins TRBV11-2 and TRBJ1-4; D is uncertain. Germline loops: CDR1 SGHAT, CDR2 FQNNGV. V gave up 5 bases and J gave up 5 bases, with 15 bases separating them. The CDR3 runs to 15 residues. CDR3 coding DNA: TGTGCCAGCAGCCCCCACCCCGGGTACAATGAAAAACTGTTTTTT. Its protein product is CASSPHPGYNEKLFF.

This chain links TRBV5-1 with TRBJ1-5, with D perhaps matching TRBD1 (5 bases). The CDR3 runs 16 residues. Trimming took off 4 bases at V and 4 bases at J, with 18 bases between the two ends. CDR1 SGHRS and CDR2 YFSETQ come from the germline V gene. Here the CDR3 reads CASSLVGPPGNQPQHF. CDR3 in DNA: TGCGCCAGCAGCCTCGTGGGGCCCCCTGGGAATCAGCCCCAGCATTTT.

The genes are TRBV5-1 and TRBJ1-2; 7 positions agree with TRBD1. The length of the CDR3 is 15 residues. J gave up 4 bases and V 4 bases, and 10 bases lay outside the gene matches. Germline V gives CDR1 SGHRS, CDR2 YFSETQ. DNA for the CDR3: TGCGCCAGCAGCCCTGGGGACAGAGTTTTCTATGGCTACACCTTC. It specifies CASSPGDRVFYGYTF.

With regard to this clone: Different DNA sequences within this sample yield the same CDR3. The V call is TRBV6-6, the J call TRBJ1-2; D unresolved. The germline gives CDR1 MNHNY, CDR2 SVGAGI (reference sequence). This CDR3 is 12 amino acids long. Trimming removed 0 bases from V and 5 bases from J, with 4 bases in between. CDR3 residues: CASSYSGYGYTF. The CDR3 DNA follows: TGTGCCAGCAGTTACTCCGGGTATGGCTACACCTTC.

The chain uses TRBV28 and TRBJ1-3; D remains ambiguous. The CDR3 spans 15 residues. With 3 bases removed from V and 2 bases from J, the gap between germline ends came to 11 bases. Germline CDR1 reads MDHEN; CDR2 reads SYDVKM. CDR3 sequence reads: CASSFPGMAGNTIYF. The CDR3 DNA is TGTGCCAGCAGTTTTCCTGGGATGGCTGGAAACACCATATATTTT. The variable domain in full, with the rest retrieved from reference TRBV28 and TRBJ1-3, is DVKVTQSSRYLVKRTGEKVFLECVQDMDHENMFWYRQDPGLGLRLIYFSYDVKMKEKGDIPEGYSVSREKKERFSLILESASTNQTSMYLCASSFPGMAGNTIYFGEGSWLTVV.

This chain links TRBV29-1 with TRBJ1-1, with D possibly matching TRBD1 (6 bases). This CDR3 has 14 amino acids. Deletions cut 4 bases from V and 1 base from J, with 13 bases between. CDR1 SQVTM and CDR2 ANQGSEA come from the germline V gene. The chain's CDR3 is CSVGRMDRNTEAFF. The CDR3 bases are TGCAGCGTTGGACGAATGGACAGGAACACTGAAGCTTTCTTT.

The rearrangement uses TRBV6-5 and TRBJ2-1, with D perhaps matching TRBD1 (6 bases). CDR1 MNHEY and CDR2 SVGAGI come from the germline V gene. CDR3 size: 13 residues. V shed 0 bases and J shed 7 bases, with 7 bases lying between them. CDR3 nucleotides: TGTGCCAGCAGTTACTCAAGGGGGAATGAGCAGTTCTTC. Amino acids: CASSYSRGNEQFF.

DNA for the CDR3: TGTGCCAGCAGCGAGACCAGCATACCAGACACAGATACGCAGTATTTT. Translating gives CASSETSIPDTDTQYF. The V gene is TRBV9, the J gene TRBJ2-3, with D unresolved. This CDR3 is built from 16 residues. V dropped 3 bases and J dropped 2 bases, with 16 bases sitting between them. Germline V lookup: CDR1 SGDLS, CDR2 YYNGEE.

This chain joins TRBV6-1 and TRBJ1-1; D might be TRBD1 (5 bases). This CDR3 is built from 13 residues. Trimming pared 10 bases from V and 8 bases from J, leaving 20 bases between. Germline loops: CDR1 MNHNS, CDR2 SASEGT. This chain's CDR3 is CANSLPGTREAFF. DNA of the CDR3: TGTGCCAATTCACTCCCAGGGACTCGGGAAGCTTTCTTT.

As to this clone: Other DNA sequences in the sample encode the same CDR3. The V call is TRBV7-3, the J call TRBJ1-1; the D gene is possibly TRBD1 (5 bases). This CDR3 is built from 14 residues. CDR1 is SGHTA, CDR2 FQGTGA, per germline. V lost 5 bases to trimming and J lost 2 bases, with 12 bases between them. Here the CDR3 reads CASSPGTANTEAFF. CDR3 nucleotide sequence: TGTGCCAGCAGCCCCGGGACGGCTAACACTGAAGCTTTCTTT.

To note about this clone: Other DNA sequences within the sample encode an identical CDR3. The rearrangement links TRBV28 to TRBJ1-2, with D unclear. CDR1 and CDR2 from the germline V gene are MDHEN and SYDVKM. The V end lost 2 bases, the J end lost 2 bases, and 3 bases lay between the germline ends. CDR3 length equals 12 residues. The CDR3 bases are TGTGCCAGCAGTTTAGAGAACTATGGCTACACCTTC. This encodes CASSLENYGYTF.

This clone has only a few counts. The chain's CDR3 is CASSPGTADSGNTIYF. The DNA of the CDR3 is TGTGCCAGCTCACCAGGGACGGCTGACTCTGGAAACACCATATATTTT. This chain joins TRBV18 and TRBJ1-3, with a weak D call TRBD1 (5 bases). V was cut by 2 bases and J by 0 bases, with 11 bases left in between. The CDR3 is made up of 16 amino acids. Germline V gene lookup returns CDR1 KGHSH and CDR2 LQKENI.

The chain combines TRBV6-1 with TRBJ2-7; 8 positions match TRBD1. Germline values: CDR1 MNHNS, CDR2 SASEGT. This CDR3 is 13 amino acids long. Trimming at V came to 8 bases and at J to 3 bases, leaving 6 bases not matched to a gene. CDR3 loop: CASRTGIGYEQYF. In nucleotides, the CDR3 is TGTGCCAGCCGGACAGGGATCGGCTACGAGCAGTACTTC.

A word on this clone: The sample carries other DNA sequences with the same CDR3. The rearrangement joins TRBV30 to TRBJ2-5; maybe TRBD2 (6 bases). Germline values: CDR1 GTSNPN, CDR2 SVGIG (reference sequence). V lost 0 bases, J lost 4 bases, and 12 bases lay in between. The CDR3 sequence is 14 residues long. CDR3 in DNA: TGTGCCTGGAGTGTACTGGGGGGAGGAGAGACCCAGTACTTC. This translates into CAWSVLGGGETQYF.

A remark on this clone: The sample holds other DNA sequences that translate to the same CDR3. V usage is TRBV20-1 and J usage is TRBJ2-3, with D unclear. From germline, CDR1 is DFQATT and CDR2 SNEGSKA (reference sequence). V dropped 3 bases and J dropped 5 bases, with 6 bases sitting between them. The CDR3 consists of 11 residues. The chain's CDR3 is CSARRGDTQYF. The CDR3 nucleotides read TGCAGTGCTAGGCGAGGAGATACGCAGTATTTT.

In DNA, the CDR3 is TGTGCCAGCAGCCGAGTGGGACCAGATACGCAGTATTTT. The encoded protein is CASSRVGPDTQYF. This chain links TRBV7-7 with TRBJ2-3; D might be TRBD1 or TRBD2, each matching 5 bases. CDR1 is SSHAT and CDR2 is FNYEAQ in the germline V gene (reference sequence). V was pared by 5 bases and J by 4 bases, with 10 bases between. CDR3 length equals 13 residues.

The chain has TRBV2 and TRBJ1-2; D gene uncertain. V lost 5 bases and J 3 bases, leaving 7 bases between the germline ends. CDR1 and CDR2 (germline): SNHLY, FYNNEI. The CDR3 consists of 12 residues. In nucleotides, the CDR3 is TGTGCCAGCAGTCGCGGGTACTATGGCTACACCTTC. This sequence encodes CASSRGYYGYTF. The full variable domain, rest sourced from reference TRBV2 and TRBJ1-2, is EPEVTQTPSHQVTQMGQEVILRCVPISNHLYFYWYRQILGQKVEFLVSFYNNEISEKSEIFDDQFSVERPDGSNFTLKIRSTKLEDSAMYFCASSRGYYGYTFGSGTRLTVV.

V is TRBV14 and J is TRBJ2-7, with 8 bases fitting TRBD2. From germline, CDR1 is SGHDN and CDR2 FVKESK. V dropped 2 bases and J dropped 4; count of bases not matched to a gene: 10. The CDR3 covers 16 residues. The CDR3 coding sequence is TGTGCCAGCAGCCAATCGAGAGCGGGAGATTGGTACGAGCAGTACTTC. Protein product: CASSQSRAGDWYEQYF.

This clone was counted once. CDR3 sequence reads: CASSPDGGAYEQYF. The CDR3 nucleotides read TGTGCCAGCTCCCCGGACGGCGGAGCCTACGAGCAGTACTTC. The rearrangement joins TRBV18 to TRBJ2-7; D uncertain. From germline, CDR1 is KGHSH and CDR2 LQKENI. The germline V and J ends were trimmed by 6 bases and 2 bases, with 14 bases remaining between them. There are 14 residues in the CDR3.

The V call is TRBV18, the J call TRBJ1-5; the match to TRBD1 covers 11 bases. The CDR3 sequence is 16 residues long. CDR1 is KGHSH, CDR2 LQKENI, per germline. The J segment lost 4 bases and the V segment lost 3 bases, leaving 5 bases of the junction unmatched. The CDR3: CASSPEGDRGNQPQHF. CDR3 DNA: TGTGCCAGCTCACCCGAAGGGGACAGGGGGAATCAGCCCCAGCATTTT.

CDR3 sequence reads: CASSKSAQNEQFF. CDR3 coding DNA: TGTGCCAGCAGCAAAAGCGCGCAGAATGAGCAGTTCTTC. The J gene is TRBJ2-1, the V gene TRBV7-3, with unresolved D. Deletions cut 5 bases from V and 7 bases from J, with 12 bases between. The CDR3 sequence is 13 residues long. In germline, CDR1 is SGHTA, CDR2 FQGTGA.

Only one count was recorded for this clone. The gene calls are TRBV27 and TRBJ1-1, with 7 bases identical to TRBD1. CDR1 is MNHEY, CDR2 SMNVEV, per germline (reference sequence). The length of the CDR3 is 15 residues. V dropped 8 bases and J dropped 1; count of bases not matched to a gene: 10. CDR3 in amino acids: CASPSDRDENTEAFF. The CDR3 DNA reads TGTGCCAGCCCCAGCGACAGGGACGAGAACACTGAAGCTTTCTTT.